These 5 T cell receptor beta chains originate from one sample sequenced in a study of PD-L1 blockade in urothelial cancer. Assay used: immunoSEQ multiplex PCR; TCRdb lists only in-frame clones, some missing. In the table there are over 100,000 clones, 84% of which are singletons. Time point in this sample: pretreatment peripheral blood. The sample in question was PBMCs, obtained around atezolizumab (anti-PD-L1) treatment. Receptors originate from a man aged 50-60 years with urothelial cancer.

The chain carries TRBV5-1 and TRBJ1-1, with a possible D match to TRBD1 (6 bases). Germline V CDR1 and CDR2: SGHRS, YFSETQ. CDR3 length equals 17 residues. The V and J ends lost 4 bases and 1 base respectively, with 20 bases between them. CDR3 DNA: TGCGCCAGCAGCCTACAGGGTGGCCATTTCGGGAACACTGAAGCTTTCTTT. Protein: CASSLQGGHFGNTEAFF.

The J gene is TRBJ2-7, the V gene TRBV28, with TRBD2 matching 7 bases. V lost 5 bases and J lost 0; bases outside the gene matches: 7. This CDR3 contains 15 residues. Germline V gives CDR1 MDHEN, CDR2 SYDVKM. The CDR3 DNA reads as TGTGCCAGCAGTCCCCCCCGCGGGAGCTCCTACGAGCAGTACTTC. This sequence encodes CASSPPRGSSYEQYF.

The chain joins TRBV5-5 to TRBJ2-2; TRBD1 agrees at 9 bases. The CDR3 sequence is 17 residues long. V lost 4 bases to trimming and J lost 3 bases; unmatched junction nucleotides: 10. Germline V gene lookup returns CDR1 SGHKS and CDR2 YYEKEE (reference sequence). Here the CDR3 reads CASSVGQGLADTGELFF. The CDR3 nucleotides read TGTGCCAGCAGCGTGGGACAGGGCCTGGCAGACACCGGGGAGCTGTTTTTT. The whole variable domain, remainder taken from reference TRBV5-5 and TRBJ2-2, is DAGVTQSPTHLIKTRGQQVTLRCSPISGHKSVSWYQQVLGQGPQFIFQYYEKEERGRGNFPDRFSARQFPNYSSELNVNALLLGDSALYLCASSVGQGLADTGELFFGEGSRLTVL.

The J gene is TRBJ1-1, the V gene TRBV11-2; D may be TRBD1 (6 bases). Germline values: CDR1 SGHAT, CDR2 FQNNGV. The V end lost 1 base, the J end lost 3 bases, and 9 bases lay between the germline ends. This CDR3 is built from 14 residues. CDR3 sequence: CASSLAGQYTEAFF. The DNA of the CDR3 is TGTGCCAGCAGCTTAGCCGGACAGTACACTGAAGCTTTCTTT.

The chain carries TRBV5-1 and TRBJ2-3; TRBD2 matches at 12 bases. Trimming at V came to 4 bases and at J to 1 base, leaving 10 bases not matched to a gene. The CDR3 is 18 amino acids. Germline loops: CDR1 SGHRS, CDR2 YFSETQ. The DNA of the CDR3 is TGCGCCAGCAGCCACCGACCGGGACTAGCGGGCCGCACAGATACGCAGTATTTT. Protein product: CASSHRPGLAGRTDTQYF.